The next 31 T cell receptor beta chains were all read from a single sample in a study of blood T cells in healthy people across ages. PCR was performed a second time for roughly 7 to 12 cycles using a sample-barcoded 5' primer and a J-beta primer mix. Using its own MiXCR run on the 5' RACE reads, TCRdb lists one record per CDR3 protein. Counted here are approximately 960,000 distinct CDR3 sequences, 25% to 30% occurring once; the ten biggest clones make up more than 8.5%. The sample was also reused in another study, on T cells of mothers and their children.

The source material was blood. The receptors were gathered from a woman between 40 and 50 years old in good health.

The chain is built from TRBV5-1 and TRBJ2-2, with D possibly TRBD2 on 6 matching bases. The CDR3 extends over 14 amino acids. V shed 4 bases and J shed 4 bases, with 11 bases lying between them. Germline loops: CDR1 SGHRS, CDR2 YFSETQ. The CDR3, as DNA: TGCGCCAGCAGCCTGGGAGGTCGCACCGGGGAGCTGTTTTTT. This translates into CASSLGGRTGELFF.

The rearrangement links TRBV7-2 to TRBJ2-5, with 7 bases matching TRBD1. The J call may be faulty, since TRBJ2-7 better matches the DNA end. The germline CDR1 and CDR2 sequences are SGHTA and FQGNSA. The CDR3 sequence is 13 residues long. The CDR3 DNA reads TGTGCCAGCAGCCTCCAACAGGGGTACGAGCAGTACTTC. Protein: CASSLQQGYEQYF.

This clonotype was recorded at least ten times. The CDR3 bases are TGTGCCAGCAGTGAAGACATTTCGGGCAATGAGCAGTTCTTC. Amino acids: CASSEDISGNEQFF. The V call is TRBV12-3 or TRBV12-4, the J call TRBJ2-1, with D uncertain. This CDR3 has 14 amino acids. Trimming left V 5 bases short and J 6 bases short, with 14 bases between.

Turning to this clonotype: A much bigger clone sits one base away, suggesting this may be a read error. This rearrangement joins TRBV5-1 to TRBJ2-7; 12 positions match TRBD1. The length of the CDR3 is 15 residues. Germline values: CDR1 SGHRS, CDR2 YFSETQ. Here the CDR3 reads CANSRDRGHSYEQYF. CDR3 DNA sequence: TGCGCCAACAGCCGGGACAGGGGGCACTCCTACGAGCAGTACTTC.

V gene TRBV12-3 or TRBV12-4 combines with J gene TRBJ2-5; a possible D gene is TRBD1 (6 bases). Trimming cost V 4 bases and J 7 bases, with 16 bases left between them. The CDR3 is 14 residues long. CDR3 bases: TGTGCCAGCAGTTGGAGCCAGGGGTTAGGGACCCAGTACTTC. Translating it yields CASSWSQGLGTQYF.

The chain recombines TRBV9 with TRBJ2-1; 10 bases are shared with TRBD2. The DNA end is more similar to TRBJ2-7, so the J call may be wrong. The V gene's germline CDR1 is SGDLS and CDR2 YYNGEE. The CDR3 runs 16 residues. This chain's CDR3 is CASSVAGAGGWNEQYF. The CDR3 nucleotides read TGTGCCAGCAGCGTAGCTGGAGCGGGGGGGTGGAATGAGCAGTACTTC.

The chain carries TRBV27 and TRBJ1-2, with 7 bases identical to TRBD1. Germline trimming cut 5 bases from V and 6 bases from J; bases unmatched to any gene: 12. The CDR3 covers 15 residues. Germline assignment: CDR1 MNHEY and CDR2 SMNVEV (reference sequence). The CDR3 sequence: CASSPVPGQLDGYTF. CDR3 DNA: TGTGCCAGCAGTCCTGTCCCGGGACAGCTAGATGGCTACACCTTC.

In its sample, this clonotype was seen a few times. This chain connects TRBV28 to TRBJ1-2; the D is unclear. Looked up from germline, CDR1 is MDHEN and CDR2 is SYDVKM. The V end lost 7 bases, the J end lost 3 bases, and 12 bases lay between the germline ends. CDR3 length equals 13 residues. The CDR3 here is CASTPRSDYGYTF. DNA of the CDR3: TGTGCCAGCACCCCAAGATCTGACTATGGCTACACCTTC.

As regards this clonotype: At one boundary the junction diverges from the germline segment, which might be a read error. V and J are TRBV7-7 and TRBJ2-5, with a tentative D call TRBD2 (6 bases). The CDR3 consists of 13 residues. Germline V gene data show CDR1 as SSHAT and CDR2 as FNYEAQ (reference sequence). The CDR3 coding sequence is TGTGCTAGCAGCCGGCGGGGACCAGAGACCCAGTACTTC. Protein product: CASSRRGPETQYF.

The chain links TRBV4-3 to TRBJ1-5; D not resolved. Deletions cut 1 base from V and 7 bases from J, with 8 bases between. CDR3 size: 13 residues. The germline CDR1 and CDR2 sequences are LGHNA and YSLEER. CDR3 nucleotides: TGCGCCAGCAGCCAAGGCAGTCGACAGCCCCAGCATTTT. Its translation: CASSQGSRQPQHF.

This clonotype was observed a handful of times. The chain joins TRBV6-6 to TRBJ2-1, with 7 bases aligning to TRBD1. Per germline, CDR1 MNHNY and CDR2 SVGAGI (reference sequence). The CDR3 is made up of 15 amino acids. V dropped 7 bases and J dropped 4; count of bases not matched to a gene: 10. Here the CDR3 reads CASTSLQGFYNEQFF. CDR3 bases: TGTGCCAGCACCTCACTACAGGGGTTTTACAATGAGCAGTTCTTC.

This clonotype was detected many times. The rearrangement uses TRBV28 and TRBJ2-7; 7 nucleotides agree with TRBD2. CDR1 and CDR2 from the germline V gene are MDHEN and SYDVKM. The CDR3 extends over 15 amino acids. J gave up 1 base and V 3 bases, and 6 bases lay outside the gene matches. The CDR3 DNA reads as TGTGCCAGCAGTTTCTTGGGGAGGGTTTCCTACGAGCAGTACTTC. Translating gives CASSFLGRVSYEQYF.

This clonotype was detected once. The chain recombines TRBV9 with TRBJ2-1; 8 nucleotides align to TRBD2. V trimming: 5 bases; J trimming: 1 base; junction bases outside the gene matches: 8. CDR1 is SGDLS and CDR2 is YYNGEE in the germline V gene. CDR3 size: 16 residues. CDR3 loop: CASRHPAGASYNEQFF. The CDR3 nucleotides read TGTGCCAGCAGACACCCAGCGGGGGCGTCCTACAATGAGCAGTTCTTC.

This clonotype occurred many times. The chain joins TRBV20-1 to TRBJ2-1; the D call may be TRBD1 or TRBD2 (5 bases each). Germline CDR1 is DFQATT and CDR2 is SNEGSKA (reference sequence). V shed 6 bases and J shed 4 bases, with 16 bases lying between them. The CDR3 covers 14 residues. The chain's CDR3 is CSADPGRVYNEQFF. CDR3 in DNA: TGCAGTGCAGACCCGGGACGCGTTTACAATGAGCAGTTCTTC.

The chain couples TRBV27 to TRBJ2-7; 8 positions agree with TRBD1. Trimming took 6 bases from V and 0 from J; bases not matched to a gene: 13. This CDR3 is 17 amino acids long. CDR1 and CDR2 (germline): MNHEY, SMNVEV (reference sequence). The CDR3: CASSPLWDRSSSYEQYF. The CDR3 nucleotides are TGTGCCAGCAGCCCCCTTTGGGACAGGTCGAGCTCCTACGAGCAGTACTTC.

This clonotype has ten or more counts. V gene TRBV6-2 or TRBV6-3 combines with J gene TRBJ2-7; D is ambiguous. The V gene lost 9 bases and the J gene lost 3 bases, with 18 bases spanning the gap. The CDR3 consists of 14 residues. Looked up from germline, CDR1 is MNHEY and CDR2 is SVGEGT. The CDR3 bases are TGTGCCAGTTCGAAGAGAGAGGCTGGCTACGAGCAGTACTTC. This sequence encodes CASSKREAGYEQYF.

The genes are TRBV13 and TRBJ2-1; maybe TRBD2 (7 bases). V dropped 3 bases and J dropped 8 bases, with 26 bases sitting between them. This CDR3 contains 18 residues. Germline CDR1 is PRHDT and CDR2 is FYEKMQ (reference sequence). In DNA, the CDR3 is TGTGCCAGCAGCTTGACCAATCGGGGGGCGGGGAGCCGCGATGAGCAGTTCTTC. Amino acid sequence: CASSLTNRGAGSRDEQFF.

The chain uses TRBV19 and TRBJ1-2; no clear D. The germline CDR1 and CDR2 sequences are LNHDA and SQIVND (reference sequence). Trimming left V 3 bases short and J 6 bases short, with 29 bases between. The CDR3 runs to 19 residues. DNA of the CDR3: TGTGCCAGTAGTATCCTTCATGGACGCGCGGCGCTTGTTCTGGATGGCTACACCTTC. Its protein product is CASSILHGRAALVLDGYTF.

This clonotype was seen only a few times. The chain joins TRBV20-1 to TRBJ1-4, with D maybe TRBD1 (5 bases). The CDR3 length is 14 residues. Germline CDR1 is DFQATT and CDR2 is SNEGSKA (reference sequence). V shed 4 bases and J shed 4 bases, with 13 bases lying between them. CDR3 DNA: TGCAGTGCTACCCGACGGGGGTTTAATGAAAAACTGTTTTTT. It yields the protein CSATRRGFNEKLFF.

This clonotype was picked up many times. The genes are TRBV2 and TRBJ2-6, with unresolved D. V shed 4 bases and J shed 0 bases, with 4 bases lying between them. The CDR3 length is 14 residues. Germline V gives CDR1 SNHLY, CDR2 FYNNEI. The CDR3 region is CASSVSSGANVLTF. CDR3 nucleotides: TGTGCCAGCAGTGTAAGCTCTGGGGCCAACGTCCTGACTTTC.

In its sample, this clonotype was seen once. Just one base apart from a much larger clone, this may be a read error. The CDR3: CKPQVGGRYNYGYTF. CDR3 sequence (DNA): TGCAAACCCCAAGTGGGGGGACGGTATAACTATGGCTACACCTTC. The chain links TRBV20-1 to TRBJ1-2; tentatively, D is TRBD1 (5 bases). The germline CDR1 and CDR2 sequences are DFQATT and SNEGSKA (reference sequence). The CDR3 has 15 residues.

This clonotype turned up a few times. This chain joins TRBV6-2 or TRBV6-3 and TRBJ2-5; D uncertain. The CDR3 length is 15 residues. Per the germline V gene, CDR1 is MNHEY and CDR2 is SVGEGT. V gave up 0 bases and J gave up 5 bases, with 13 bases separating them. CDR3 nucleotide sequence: TGTGCCAGCAGTTACTCTTCGGTGGGCTCGGAGACCCAGTACTTC. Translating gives CASSYSSVGSETQYF.

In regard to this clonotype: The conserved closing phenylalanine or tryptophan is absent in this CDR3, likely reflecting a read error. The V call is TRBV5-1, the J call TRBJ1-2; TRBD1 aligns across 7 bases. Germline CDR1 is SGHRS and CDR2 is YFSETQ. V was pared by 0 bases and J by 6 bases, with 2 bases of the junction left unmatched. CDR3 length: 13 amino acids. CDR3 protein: CASSLGTGDGYTC. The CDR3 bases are TGCGCCAGCAGCTTGGGAACAGGGGATGGCTACACCTGC.

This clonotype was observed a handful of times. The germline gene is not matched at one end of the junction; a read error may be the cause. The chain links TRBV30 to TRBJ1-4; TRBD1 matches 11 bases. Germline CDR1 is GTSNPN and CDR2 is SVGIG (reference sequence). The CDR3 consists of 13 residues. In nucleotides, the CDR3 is TGTGCCCGGAGGGACAGGGGGGTCGAAAAATTGTTTTTT. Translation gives CARRDRGVEKLFF. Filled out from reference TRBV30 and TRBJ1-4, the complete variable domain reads SQTIHQWPATLVQPVGSPLSLECTVEGTSNPNLYWYRQAAGRGLQLLFYSVGIGQISSEVPQNLSASRPQDRQFILSSKKLLLSDSGFYLCARRDRGVEKLFFGSGTQLSVL.

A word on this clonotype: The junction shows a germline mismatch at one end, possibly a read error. This CDR3 is CVIRQGLQMNTEAFF. CDR3 DNA sequence: TGTGTCATCAGGCAGGGTTTACAAATGAACACTGAAGCTTTCTTT. The V and J genes are TRBV10-3 and TRBJ1-1; maybe TRBD1 (5 bases). The CDR3 has 15 residues. The germline gives CDR1 ENHRY, CDR2 SYGVKD.

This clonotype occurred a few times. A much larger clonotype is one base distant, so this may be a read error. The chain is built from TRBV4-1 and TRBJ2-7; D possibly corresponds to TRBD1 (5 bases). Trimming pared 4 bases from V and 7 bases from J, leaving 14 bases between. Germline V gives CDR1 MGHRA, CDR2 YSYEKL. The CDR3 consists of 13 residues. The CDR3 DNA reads TGCGCCAGCAGCCGAACCGGAGCAGGGGAGCAGTACTTC. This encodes CASSRTGAGEQYF.

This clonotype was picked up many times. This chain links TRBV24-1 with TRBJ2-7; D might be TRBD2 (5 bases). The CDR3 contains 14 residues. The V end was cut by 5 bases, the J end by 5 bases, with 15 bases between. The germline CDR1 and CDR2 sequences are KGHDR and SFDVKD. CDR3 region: CATSGPGVEDEQYF. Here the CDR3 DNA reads TGTGCCACCAGTGGGCCCGGGGTCGAGGACGAGCAGTACTTC.

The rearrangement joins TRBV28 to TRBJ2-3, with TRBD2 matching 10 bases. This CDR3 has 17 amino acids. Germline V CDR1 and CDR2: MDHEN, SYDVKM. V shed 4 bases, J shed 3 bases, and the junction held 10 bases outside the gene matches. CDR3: CASSSPVGSGGTDTQYF. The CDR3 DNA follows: TGTGCCAGCAGTTCCCCCGTGGGTAGCGGGGGGACAGATACGCAGTATTTT.

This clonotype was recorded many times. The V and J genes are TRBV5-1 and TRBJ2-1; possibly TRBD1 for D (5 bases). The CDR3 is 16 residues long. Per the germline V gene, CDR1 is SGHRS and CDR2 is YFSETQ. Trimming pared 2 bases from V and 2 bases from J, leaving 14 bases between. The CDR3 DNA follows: TGCGCCAGCAGCTTCGGTGGGGCTAGGACCTACAATGAGCAGTTCTTC. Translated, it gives CASSFGGARTYNEQFF.

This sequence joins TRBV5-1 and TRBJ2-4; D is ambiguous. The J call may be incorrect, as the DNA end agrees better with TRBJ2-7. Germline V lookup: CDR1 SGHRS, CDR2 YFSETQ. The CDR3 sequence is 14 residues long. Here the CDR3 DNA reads TGCGCCAGCAGCTTGGGGACCTCGAGAGGCGAGCAGTACTTC. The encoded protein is CASSLGTSRGEQYF.

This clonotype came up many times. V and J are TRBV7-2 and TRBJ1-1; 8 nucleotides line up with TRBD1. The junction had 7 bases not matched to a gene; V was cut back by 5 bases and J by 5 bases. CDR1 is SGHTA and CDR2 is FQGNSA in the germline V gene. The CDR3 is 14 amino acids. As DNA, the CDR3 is TGTGCCAGCAGCCCCACAGGGGGTAGGACTGAAGCTTTCTTT. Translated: CASSPTGGRTEAFF.